One sample yielded the 10 T cell receptor beta chains listed below, sequenced in a study of T cell repertoires in cytomegalovirus infection. TCRdb used MiXCR to reprocess the reads, holding one entry per CDR3 protein. Among approximately 200,000 distinct CDR3 sequences listed, under 25% were seen once. Sequenced: CD8+ T cells from PBMCs. The receptor source for this set is a human donor in good health (CMV status not recorded). Some clones in this sample may be carry-over from other donors' samples.

The sample holds a few counts of this clonotype. CDR3 bases: TGCGCCAGCAGCCCACAGACAGGAGACCATGGCTACACCTTC. This sequence encodes CASSPQTGDHGYTF. The chain uses TRBV5-1 and TRBJ1-2; possible D gene TRBD1, 6 bases. Germline V CDR1 and CDR2: SGHRS, YFSETQ. The V end was cut by 4 bases, the J end by 6 bases, with 16 bases between. The CDR3 spans 14 residues.

This clonotype was counted a few times. This sequence joins TRBV2 and TRBJ2-5, with 8 positions matching TRBD1. In germline, CDR1 is SNHLY, CDR2 FYNNEI. CDR3 length: 14 amino acids. Unmatched junction bases numbered 6, after V lost 8 bases and J lost 1 base. The CDR3 DNA reads as TGTGCCAGCGGGGCGCAGGGGGCCCAAGAGACCCAGTACTTC. This codes for CASGAQGAQETQYF. Filled out from reference TRBV2 and TRBJ2-5, the complete variable domain reads EPEVTQTPSHQVTQMGQEVILRCVPISNHLYFYWYRQILGQKVEFLVSFYNNEISEKSEIFDDQFSVERPDGSNFTLKIRSTKLEDSAMYFCASGAQGAQETQYFGPGTRLLVL.

The chain is built from TRBV12-3 or TRBV12-4 and TRBJ1-1, with a weak D call TRBD1 (5 bases). The CDR3 is 13 amino acids. The V gene lost 6 bases and the J gene lost 1 base, with 9 bases spanning the gap. The CDR3 DNA follows: TGTGCCAGCAGATCCGACAGGAACACTGAAGCTTTCTTT. This sequence encodes CASRSDRNTEAFF.

The gene calls are TRBV6-6 and TRBJ1-2; weak D call: TRBD1 (6 bases). The CDR3 runs 15 residues. Germline V gene data show CDR1 as MNHNY and CDR2 as SVGAGI (reference sequence). Trimming left V 4 bases short and J 0 bases short, with 12 bases between. In nucleotides, the CDR3 is TGTGCCAGCAGTTTCGGAGGGGGAGCTAACTATGGCTACACCTTC. It yields the protein CASSFGGGANYGYTF.

This clonotype was observed at least ten times. This chain uses TRBV12-3 or TRBV12-4 with TRBJ2-1, with no clear D. CDR3 length: 14 amino acids. Trimming pared 2 bases from V and 4 bases from J, leaving 9 bases between. The CDR3 sequence is CASSLPGLYNEQFF. DNA of the CDR3: TGTGCCAGCAGTTTACCCGGGCTTTACAATGAGCAGTTCTTC.

The rearrangement joins TRBV20-1 to TRBJ2-7, with D maybe TRBD2 (6 bases). The V end was cut by 6 bases, the J end by 0 bases, with 12 bases between. The germline CDR1 and CDR2 sequences are DFQATT and SNEGSKA (reference sequence). CDR3 length: 13 residues. The CDR3 spells CSASGVSSYEQYF. The CDR3 bases are TGCAGTGCCTCGGGGGTTAGCTCCTACGAGCAGTACTTC.

Points on this clonotype: The junction departs from germline at one end; a sequencing error may be responsible. The chain couples TRBV4-1 to TRBJ1-5; 7 bases fit TRBD1. The CDR3 runs 17 residues. Per germline, CDR1 MGHRA and CDR2 YSYEKL. The CDR3 here is CASSQVIPTGPDQPQHF. CDR3 nucleotides: TGTGCCAGCAGCCAAGTTATACCGACAGGGCCGGATCAGCCCCAGCATTTT.

This clonotype was observed a handful of times. This rearrangement joins TRBV7-4 to TRBJ1-4, with a weak D call TRBD1 (6 bases). The CDR3 is made up of 16 amino acids. The V and J ends lost 4 bases and 8 bases respectively, with 20 bases between them. Germline V lookup: CDR1 SGHVT, CDR2 SQSDAQ. CDR3 in amino acids: CASSSTVGGFEEKLFF. The DNA of the CDR3 is TGTGCCAGCAGCTCTACCGTAGGGGGGTTTGAAGAAAAACTGTTTTTT.

This clonotype has just a few counts. This sequence joins TRBV5-4 and TRBJ2-7; perhaps TRBD2 as D (5 bases). The V end was cut by 2 bases, the J end by 6 bases, with 9 bases between. Germline V gives CDR1 SGHNT, CDR2 YYREEE (reference sequence). The CDR3 covers 12 residues. CDR3 sequence: CASSFGEGEQYF. Here the CDR3 DNA reads TGTGCCAGCAGCTTCGGGGAAGGCGAGCAGTACTTC.

This clonotype was recorded many times. The rearrangement links TRBV7-8 to TRBJ2-2, with D possibly matching TRBD1 (6 bases). Germline V gives CDR1 SGHVS, CDR2 FQNEAQ. The CDR3 consists of 11 residues. The V end was cut by 1 base, the J end by 16 bases, with 10 bases between. The DNA of the CDR3 is TGTGCCAGCAGCTTAGGGGGGCTGAAGTTTTTT. Translation: CASSLGGLKFF.